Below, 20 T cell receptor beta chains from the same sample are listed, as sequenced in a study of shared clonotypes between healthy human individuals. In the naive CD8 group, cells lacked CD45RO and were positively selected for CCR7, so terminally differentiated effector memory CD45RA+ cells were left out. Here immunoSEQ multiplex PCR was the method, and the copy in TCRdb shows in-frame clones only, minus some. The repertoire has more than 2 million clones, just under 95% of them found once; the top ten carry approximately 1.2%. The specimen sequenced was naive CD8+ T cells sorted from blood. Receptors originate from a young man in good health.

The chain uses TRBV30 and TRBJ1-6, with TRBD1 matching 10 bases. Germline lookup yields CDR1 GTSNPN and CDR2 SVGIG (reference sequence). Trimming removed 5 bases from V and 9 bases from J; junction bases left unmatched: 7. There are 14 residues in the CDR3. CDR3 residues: CAWDQGQGSSPLHF. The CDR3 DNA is TGTGCCTGGGACCAGGGACAGGGGAGTTCACCCCTCCACTTT.

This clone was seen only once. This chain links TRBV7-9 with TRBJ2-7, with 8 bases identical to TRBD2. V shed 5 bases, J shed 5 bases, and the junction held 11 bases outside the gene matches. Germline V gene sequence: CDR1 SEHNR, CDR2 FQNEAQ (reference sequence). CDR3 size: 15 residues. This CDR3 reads CASSPDRGGWDEQYF. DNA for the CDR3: TGTGCCAGCAGCCCGGACCGGGGGGGCTGGGACGAGCAGTACTTC.

The CDR3 DNA reads as TGTGCCACCGACGGCCTGATTGGCTACACCTTC. Protein product: CATDGLIGYTF. The rearrangement links TRBV6-6 to TRBJ1-2; D ambiguous. CDR3 length: 11 amino acids. Trimming took 10 bases from V and 7 from J, leaving 13 bases between them. From germline, CDR1 is MNHNY and CDR2 SVGAGI (reference sequence).

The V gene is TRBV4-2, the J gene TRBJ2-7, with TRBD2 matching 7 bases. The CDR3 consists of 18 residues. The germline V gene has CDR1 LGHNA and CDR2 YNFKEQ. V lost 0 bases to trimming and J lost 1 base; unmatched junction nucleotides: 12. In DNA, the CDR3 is TGTGCCAGCAGCCAAGATAGGCTAGCGGCAGGATTATCCTACGAGCAGTACTTC. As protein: CASSQDRLAAGLSYEQYF.

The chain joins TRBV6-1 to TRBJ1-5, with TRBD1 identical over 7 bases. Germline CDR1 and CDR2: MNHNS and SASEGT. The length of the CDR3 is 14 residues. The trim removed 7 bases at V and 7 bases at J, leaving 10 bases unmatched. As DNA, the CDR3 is TGTGCCAGCATCGACAGGGCGTCGTACCAGCCCCAGCATTTT. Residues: CASIDRASYQPQHF.

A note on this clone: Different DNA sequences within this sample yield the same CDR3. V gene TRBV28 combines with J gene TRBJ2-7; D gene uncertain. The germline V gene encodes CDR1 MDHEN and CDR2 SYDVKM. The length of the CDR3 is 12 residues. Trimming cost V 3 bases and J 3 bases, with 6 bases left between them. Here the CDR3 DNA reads TGTGCCAGCAGTTTTCTCCGCTACGAGCAGTACTTC. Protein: CASSFLRYEQYF.

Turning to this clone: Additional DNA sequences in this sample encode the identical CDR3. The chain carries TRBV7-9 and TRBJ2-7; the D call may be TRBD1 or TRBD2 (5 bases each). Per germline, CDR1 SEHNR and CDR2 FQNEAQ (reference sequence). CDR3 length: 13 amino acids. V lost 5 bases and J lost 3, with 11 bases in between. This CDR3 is CASSDGTDYEQYF. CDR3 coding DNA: TGTGCCAGCAGCGACGGGACCGACTACGAGCAGTACTTC.

CDR3 DNA: TGTGCCAGCAGCCCCCTGGGCCTGGACGTCGGGGAGCTGTTTTTT. Its protein is CASSPLGLDVGELFF. The V gene is TRBV9, the J gene TRBJ2-2; D remains ambiguous. CDR1 is SGDLS and CDR2 is YYNGEE in the germline V gene. Deletions cut 4 bases from V and 7 bases from J, with 17 bases between. This CDR3 has 15 residues. Combining the CDR3 with reference TRBV9 and TRBJ2-2 gives the whole variable domain DSGVTQTPKHLITATGQRVTLRCSPRSGDLSVYWYQQSLDQGLQFLIQYYNGEERAKGNILERFSAQQFPDLHSELNLSSLELGDSALYFCASSPLGLDVGELFFGEGSRLTVL.

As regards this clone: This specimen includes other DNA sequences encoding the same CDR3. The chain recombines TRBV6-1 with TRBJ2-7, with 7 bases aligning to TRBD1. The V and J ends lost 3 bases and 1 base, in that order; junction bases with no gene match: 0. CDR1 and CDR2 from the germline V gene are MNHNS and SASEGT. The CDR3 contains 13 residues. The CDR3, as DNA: TGTGCCAGCAGTGACAGGGGGTCCTACGAGCAGTACTTC. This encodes CASSDRGSYEQYF.

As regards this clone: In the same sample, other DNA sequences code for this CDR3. The CDR3 here is CASSVGGQDQETQYF. The CDR3 DNA sequence: TGTGCCAGCAGCGTAGGGGGACAGGACCAAGAGACCCAGTACTTC. J is TRBJ2-5 and V is TRBV9; 8 bases are a match to TRBD1. CDR1 and CDR2 from the germline V gene are SGDLS and YYNGEE. The junction had 1 base not matched to a gene; V was cut back by 0 bases and J by 0 bases. This CDR3 is 15 amino acids long.

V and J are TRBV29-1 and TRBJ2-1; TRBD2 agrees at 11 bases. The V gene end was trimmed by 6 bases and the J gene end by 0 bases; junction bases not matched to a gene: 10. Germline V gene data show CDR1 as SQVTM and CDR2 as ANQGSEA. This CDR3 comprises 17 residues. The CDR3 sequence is CSVPPRLAGSSYNEQFF. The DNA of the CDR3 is TGCAGCGTCCCTCCGCGACTAGCGGGAAGCTCCTACAATGAGCAGTTCTTC.

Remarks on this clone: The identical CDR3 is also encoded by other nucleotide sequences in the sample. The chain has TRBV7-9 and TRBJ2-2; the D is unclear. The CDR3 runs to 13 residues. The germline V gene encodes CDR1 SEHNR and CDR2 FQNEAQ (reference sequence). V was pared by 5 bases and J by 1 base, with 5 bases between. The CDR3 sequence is CASSLKNTGELFF. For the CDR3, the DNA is TGTGCCAGCAGCCTAAAGAACACCGGGGAGCTGTTTTTT.

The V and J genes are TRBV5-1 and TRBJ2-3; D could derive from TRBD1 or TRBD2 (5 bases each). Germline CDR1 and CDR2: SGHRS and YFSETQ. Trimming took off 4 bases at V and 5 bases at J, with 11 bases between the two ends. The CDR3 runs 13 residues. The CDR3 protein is CASSGTVEDTQYF. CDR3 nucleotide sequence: TGCGCCAGCAGCGGGACGGTGGAAGATACGCAGTATTTT.

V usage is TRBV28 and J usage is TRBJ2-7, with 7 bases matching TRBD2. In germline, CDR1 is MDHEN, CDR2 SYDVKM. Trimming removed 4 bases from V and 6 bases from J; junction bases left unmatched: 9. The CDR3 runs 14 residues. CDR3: CASSSGGGDGEQYF. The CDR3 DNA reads TGTGCCAGCAGTTCCGGCGGGGGAGACGGCGAGCAGTACTTC.

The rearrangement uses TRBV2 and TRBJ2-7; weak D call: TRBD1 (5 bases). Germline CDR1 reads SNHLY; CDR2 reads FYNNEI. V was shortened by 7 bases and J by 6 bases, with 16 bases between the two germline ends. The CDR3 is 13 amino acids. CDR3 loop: CASMKAGISEQYF. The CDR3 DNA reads TGTGCCAGCATGAAAGCAGGGATCAGCGAGCAGTACTTC.

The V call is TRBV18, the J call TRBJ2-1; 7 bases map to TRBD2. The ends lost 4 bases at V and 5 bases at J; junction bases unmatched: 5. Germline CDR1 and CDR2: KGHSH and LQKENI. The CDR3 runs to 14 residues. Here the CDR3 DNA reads TGTGCCAGCTCACTACCGGGACTAAACAATGAGCAGTTCTTC. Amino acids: CASSLPGLNNEQFF. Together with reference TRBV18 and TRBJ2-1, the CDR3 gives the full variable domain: NAGVMQNPRHLVRRRGQEARLRCSPMKGHSHVYWYRQLPEEGLKFMVYLQKENIIDESGMPKERFSAEFPKEGPSILRIQQVVRGDSAAYFCASSLPGLNNEQFFGPGTRLTVL.

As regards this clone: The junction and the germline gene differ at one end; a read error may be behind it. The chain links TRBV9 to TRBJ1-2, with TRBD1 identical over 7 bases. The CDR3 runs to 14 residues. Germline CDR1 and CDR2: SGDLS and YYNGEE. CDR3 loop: CASSPGGGAQGPDF. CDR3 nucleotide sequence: TGTGCCAGCAGCCCCGGGGGTGGGGCACAGGGGCCTGACTTC.

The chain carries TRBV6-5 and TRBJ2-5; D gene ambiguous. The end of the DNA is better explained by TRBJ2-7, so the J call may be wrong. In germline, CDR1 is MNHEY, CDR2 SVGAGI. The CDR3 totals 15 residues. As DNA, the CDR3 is TGTGCCAGCAGTGGAGACCCAACGGTATCCTACGAGCAGTACTTC. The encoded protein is CASSGDPTVSYEQYF.

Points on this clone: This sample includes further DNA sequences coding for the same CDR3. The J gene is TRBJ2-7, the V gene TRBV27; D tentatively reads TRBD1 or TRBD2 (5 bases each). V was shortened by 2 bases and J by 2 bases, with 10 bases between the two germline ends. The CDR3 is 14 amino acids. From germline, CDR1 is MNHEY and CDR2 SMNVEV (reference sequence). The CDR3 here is CASSLGLGAYEQYF. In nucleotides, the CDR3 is TGTGCCAGCAGTTTAGGTCTGGGGGCCTACGAGCAGTACTTC.

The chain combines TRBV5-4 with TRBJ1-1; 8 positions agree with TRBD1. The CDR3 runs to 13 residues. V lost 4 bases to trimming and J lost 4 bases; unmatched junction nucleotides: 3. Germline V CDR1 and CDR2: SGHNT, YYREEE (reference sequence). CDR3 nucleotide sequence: TGTGCCAGCAGCCTACAGGGGGGCACTGAAGCTTTCTTT. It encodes CASSLQGGTEAFF. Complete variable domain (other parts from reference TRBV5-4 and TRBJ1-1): ETGVTQSPTHLIKTRGQQVTLRCSSQSGHNTVSWYQQALGQGPQFIFQYYREEENGRGNFPPRFSGLQFPNYSSELNVNALELDDSALYLCASSLQGGTEAFFGQGTRLTVV.